This is a list of T cell receptor beta chains from one sample in a study of T-cell memory formation after mild COVID-19. TCRdb reanalysed the 5' RACE reads using MiXCR and keeps one entry per CDR3 protein. The table includes 250,000 to 300,000 distinct CDR3 sequences, roughly 17% detected once. The specimen sequenced was PBMCs or a T cell subset sorted from them (not recorded which). Source of these receptors: a man between 18 and 35 years old who had mild COVID-19 (a few samples of this study predate the infection). Cell type and time point are not known. Each CDR3 is given with its conserved first and last residue. A D gene is named only where the DNA matches it firmly. A clone size is listed for some rows: how often the clone was seen (once, few, many), or a class if it is expanded.

j_call d_call v_call cdr3_length clone_size cdr3_aa cdr3_nt
TRBJ1-2 - TRBV15 15 many CATSRFQGTNYGYTF TGTGCCACCAGCAGGTTCCAGGGTACCAACTATGGCTACACCTTC
TRBJ1-5 - TRBV7-9 16 - CASSLEVGWARQPQHF TGTGCCAGCAGCTTAGAGGTGGGGTGGGCGCGGCAGCCCCAGCATTTT
TRBJ1-4 - TRBV5-1 16 - CASSLDRDGGDEKLFF TGCGCCAGCAGCTTGGACAGGGACGGGGGAGATGAAAAACTGTTTTTT
TRBJ2-5 - TRBV20-1 10 few CSANQETQYF TGCAGTGCCAATCAAGAGACCCAGTACTTC
TRBJ2-1 - TRBV5-1 14 - CASSLGATSNEQFF TGCGCCAGCAGCTTGGGGGCAACTAGCAATGAGCAGTTCTTC
TRBJ2-3 TRBD1 TRBV12-3/TRBV12-4 13 - CASDEGAADTQYF TGTGCCAGCGACGAGGGGGCGGCAGATACGCAGTATTTT
TRBJ2-7 - TRBV25-1 14 few CASSEYGGGGEQYF TGTGCCAGCAGTGAATATGGTGGGGGTGGCGAGCAGTACTTC
TRBJ2-1 TRBD2 TRBV5-1 15 few CASSLGTSGRNEQFF TGCGCCAGCAGCTTGGGGACTAGCGGGCGCAATGAGCAGTTCTTC
TRBJ2-2 - TRBV12-3/TRBV12-4 15 - CASTQGLIGSGELFF TGTGCCAGCACGCAGGGGTTGATTGGTTCCGGGGAGCTGTTTTTT
TRBJ2-3 - TRBV29-1 15 - CSVDAWGPGTDTQYF TGCAGCGTTGACGCTTGGGGGCCCGGCACAGATACGCAGTATTTT
TRBJ1-4 - TRBV7-9 14 few CASSLQGTNEKLFF TGTGCCAGCAGCTTACAGGGAACTAATGAAAAACTGTTTTTT
TRBJ1-6 - TRBV9 14 few CASSVDPLYSPLHF TGTGCCAGCAGCGTTGACCCCCTATATTCACCCCTCCACTTT
TRBJ2-7 TRBD1 TRBV27 15 many CASSPYRGLGYEQYF TGTGCCAGCAGCCCTTACAGGGGGCTCGGGTACGAGCAGTACTTC
TRBJ1-6 TRBD1 TRBV12-3/TRBV12-4 15 few CASSLGTGRYSPLHF TGTGCCAGCAGTTTGGGGACAGGGAGGTACTCACCCCTCCACTTT
TRBJ1-4 TRBD1 TRBV10-3 14 - CAISGTGGGEKLFF TGTGCCATCAGTGGGACAGGGGGGGGTGAAAAACTGTTTTTT
TRBJ2-5 TRBD1 TRBV5-1 14 few CASSLLQGAETQYF TGCGCCAGCAGCTTGTTACAGGGGGCAGAGACCCAGTACTTC
TRBJ1-1 TRBD1 TRBV9 16 - CASSVGWGTGYTEAFF TGTGCCAGCAGCGTTGGGTGGGGGACAGGGTACACTGAAGCTTTCTTT
TRBJ1-2 - TRBV3-1 18 many CASSQGASGVGPGYGYTF TGTGCCAGCAGCCAAGGAGCTTCGGGGGTCGGGCCTGGCTATGGCTACACCTTC
TRBJ1-4 TRBD1 TRBV29-1 13 few CSVDPGQGEKLFF TGCAGCGTTGACCCCGGACAGGGCGAAAAACTGTTTTTT
TRBJ1-3 - TRBV6-5 15 - CASSYGAFPGNTIYF TGTGCCAGCAGTTACGGGGCGTTCCCTGGAAACACCATATATTTT
TRBJ2-3 TRBD1 TRBV6-5 13 few CASRPTGTDTQYF TGTGCCAGCAGACCGACAGGGACAGATACGCAGTATTTT
TRBJ1-1 - TRBV7-3 15 few CASSQNSGAGTEAFF TGTGCCAGCAGCCAGAACTCCGGGGCTGGCACTGAAGCTTTCTTT
TRBJ2-5 - TRBV10-3 15 few CATSLGDTYQETQYF TGTGCCACCAGCTTGGGGGACACGTACCAAGAGACCCAGTACTTC
TRBJ1-1 - TRBV7-2 19 few CASSRWLEGGLDYRTEAFF TGTGCCAGCAGCCGTTGGCTCGAGGGGGGTCTAGACTATCGGACTGAAGCTTTCTTT
TRBJ1-2 TRBD1 TRBV6-1 16 few CASSVGKGQGSYGYTF TGTGCCAGCAGTGTGGGAAAGGGACAGGGGAGCTATGGCTACACCTTC
TRBJ1-1 - TRBV2 20 few CASSLFRELTGQLIHTEAFF TGTGCCAGCAGCCTTTTTAGGGAATTGACAGGACAGCTCATCCACACTGAAGCTTTCTTT
TRBJ2-7 - TRBV11-2 13 - CASSSPGSYEQYF TGTGCCAGCAGCTCCCCGGGCTCCTACGAGCAGTACTTC
TRBJ2-1 TRBD2 TRBV7-3 12 many CASSLGGDEQFF TGTGCCAGCAGCTTAGGGGGGGATGAGCAGTTCTTC
TRBJ2-5 - TRBV7-3 13 few CASGETQQETQYF TGTGCCAGCGGCGAGACGCAGCAGGAGACCCAGTACTTC
TRBJ1-5 - TRBV20-1 14 - CSTARQGGFQPQHF TGCAGTACCGCCCGCCAAGGGGGTTTTCAGCCCCAGCATTTT
TRBJ1-2 - TRBV6-6 14 many CASTPRPGRSGYTF TGTGCCAGCACCCCTAGGCCCGGAAGGAGCGGCTACACCTTC
TRBJ2-7 TRBD2 TRBV7-2 13 - CASSFLAGVEQYF TGTGCCAGCAGCTTCCTAGCGGGGGTTGAGCAGTACTTC
TRBJ2-2 - TRBV6-1 10 - CASRTGELFF TGTGCCAGCAGAACCGGGGAGCTGTTTTTT
TRBJ2-5 TRBD1 TRBV24-1 14 few CATSDAGTGEAQYF TGTGCCACCAGTGACGCCGGGACAGGGGAAGCCCAGTACTTC
TRBJ1-1 - TRBV10-3 16 few CAISENQQGPSTEAFF TGTGCCATCAGTGAGAATCAACAGGGCCCTTCAACTGAAGCTTTCTTT
TRBJ1-1 - TRBV7-6 17 - CASSLEIPPIANTEAFF TGTGCCAGCAGCTTAGAAATCCCACCTATAGCGAACACTGAAGCTTTCTTT
TRBJ2-1 - TRBV4-3 13 - CASSQANYNEQFF TGCGCCAGCAGCCAAGCAAACTACAATGAGCAGTTCTTC
TRBJ1-4 - TRBV2 13 few CASMGTTNEKLFF TGTGCCAGCATGGGAACAACTAATGAAAAACTGTTTTTT
TRBJ2-5 TRBD2 TRBV7-9 16 - CASSVAGGNPSRTQYF TGTGCCAGCAGCGTAGCGGGGGGCAACCCGAGTCGGACCCAGTACTTC
TRBJ2-2 - TRBV27 14 few CASSPQIWGGELFF TGTGCCAGCAGCCCTCAGATCTGGGGCGGGGAGCTGTTTTTT
TRBJ1-1 TRBD1 TRBV4-3 18 - CASSQARTGTIGNTEAFF TGCGCCAGCAGCCAAGCCAGGACAGGGACCATCGGGAACACTGAAGCTTTCTTT
TRBJ1-1 - TRBV7-9 13 few CASSFKLGTEAFF TGTGCCAGCAGCTTCAAATTAGGCACTGAAGCTTTCTTT
TRBJ2-1 - TRBV15 11 once CATRLYNEQFF TGTGCCACCCGTCTATACAATGAGCAGTTCTTC
TRBJ2-3 TRBD2 TRBV2 13 - CASNGGVTDTQYF TGTGCCAGCAATGGGGGGGTCACAGATACGCAGTATTTT
TRBJ1-4 TRBD1 TRBV4-2 16 few CASSQDAGTGGEKLFF TGTGCCAGCAGCCAAGATGCGGGGACAGGGGGTGAAAAACTGTTTTTT
TRBJ1-5 TRBD1 TRBV4-3 15 many CASSPTGDSYQPQHF TGCGCCAGCAGCCCAACAGGGGACAGTTATCAGCCCCAGCATTTT
TRBJ2-1 - TRBV20-1 16 few CSARGADRSSYNEQFF TGCAGTGCTAGGGGCGCGGACAGAAGCTCCTACAATGAGCAGTTCTTC
TRBJ1-2 - TRBV11-2 14 few CASSLVGSNYGYTF TGTGCCAGCAGCTTAGTCGGCAGTAATTATGGCTACACCTTC
TRBJ2-4 TRBD2 TRBV20-1 15 - CSARSGLLAKNIQYF TGCAGTGCCCGTAGCGGGTTACTAGCCAAAAACATTCAGTACTTC
TRBJ2-3 - TRBV7-2 12 many CASSLWGDTQYF TGTGCCAGCAGCTTATGGGGAGATACGCAGTATTTT
TRBJ1-6 TRBD1 TRBV29-1 12 few CSVGTGDSPLHF TGCAGCGTCGGGACAGGGGATTCACCCCTCCACTTT
TRBJ2-3 - TRBV4-2 13 few CASSPLLRDTQYF TGTGCCAGCAGCCCCTTACTCAGGGATACGCAGTATTTT
TRBJ1-1 - TRBV6-5 13 few CASSSLVNTEAFF TGTGCCAGCAGTTCGTTAGTGAACACTGAAGCTTTCTTT